These 22 T cell receptor beta chains were sequenced from one sample in a study of CD8+CD57+ T cells in acquired aplastic anemia. Researchers used genomic DNA as the template to profile TCR beta VDJ and CDR3. TCRdb analysed the reads with MiXCR anew, one entry per CDR3 protein. The sample lists some 290,000 distinct CDR3 sequences, around 60% occurring once. The source material was sorted CD4+, CD8+, or CD8+CD57+ T cells (not recorded which) from PBMCs. These receptors were collected from a human donor with severe aplastic anemia or a healthy control (not recorded which).

This clonotype was detected once. The V and J genes are TRBV24-1 and TRBJ1-4; no clear D gene. CDR1 is KGHDR and CDR2 is SFDVKD in the germline V gene. V dropped 7 bases and J dropped 7 bases, with 12 bases sitting between them. The CDR3 extends over 13 amino acids. CDR3 in amino acids: CATSGGPGEKLFF. The CDR3 coding sequence is TGTGCCACCAGCGGAGGGCCCGGTGAAAAACTGTTTTTT.

The chain joins TRBV19 to TRBJ2-1; 12 bases line up with TRBD2. CDR3 length equals 16 residues. Germline CDR1 and CDR2: LNHDA and SQIVND (reference sequence). V lost 8 bases and J lost 7; bases outside the gene matches: 12. The CDR3, as DNA: TGTGCCAGTGTGACTAGCGGGGGCGCCGGGGTGAATGAGCAGTTCTTC. Translating gives CASVTSGGAGVNEQFF.

The chain recombines TRBV19 with TRBJ1-2, with TRBD1 matching 8 bases. After removal of 4 bases from V and 7 bases from J, the junction contained 5 bases not matched to a gene. The CDR3 runs to 13 residues. Germline loops: CDR1 LNHDA, CDR2 SQIVND (reference sequence). CDR3 sequence reads: CASSTTGDRGYTF. The DNA for the CDR3 is TGTGCCAGTAGTACGACAGGGGATCGTGGCTACACCTTC.

This sequence joins TRBV2 and TRBJ2-7; 9 bases are a match to TRBD2. Looked up from germline, CDR1 is SNHLY and CDR2 is FYNNEI. Trimming removed 7 bases from V and 4 bases from J; junction bases left unmatched: 11. This CDR3 has 15 residues. CDR3 nucleotides: TGTGCCAGCAAGTCTAGCGGGGAGGGCAGGTACGAGCAGTACTTC. Its translation is CASKSSGEGRYEQYF.

This clonotype was detected only a few times. This sequence joins TRBV24-1 and TRBJ2-1; D is possibly TRBD2 (7 bases). The CDR3 is 15 residues long. V dropped 10 bases and J dropped 7 bases, with 22 bases sitting between them. The V gene's germline CDR1 is KGHDR and CDR2 SFDVKD. The CDR3: CATRGGSGELNEQFF. CDR3 sequence (DNA): TGTGCCACTAGGGGGGGCTCGGGAGAGCTTAATGAGCAGTTCTTC.

There are many counts of this clonotype. The V gene is TRBV10-3, the J gene TRBJ1-1, with a tentative D call TRBD1 (6 bases). This CDR3 region has 16 residues. The V end was cut by 5 bases, the J end by 3 bases, with 19 bases between. Germline values: CDR1 ENHRY, CDR2 SYGVKD. CDR3 region: CAISRQDLGTDTEAFF. DNA for the CDR3: TGTGCCATCAGTAGACAGGACCTTGGAACGGACACTGAAGCTTTCTTT.

The chain recombines TRBV11-3 with TRBJ2-5; D might be TRBD2 (5 bases). The CDR3 runs to 15 residues. The V gene lost 4 bases and the J gene lost 5 bases, with 17 bases spanning the gap. Per germline, CDR1 SGHNT and CDR2 YENEEA. The CDR3 DNA sequence: TGTGCCAGCAGCTCCTACGCCGGGGTTGGGGAGACCCAGTACTTC. It encodes CASSSYAGVGETQYF.

This rearrangement joins TRBV20-1 to TRBJ2-7; TRBD2 agrees at 8 bases. The V segment lost 0 bases and the J segment 5 bases; nucleotides outside the gene matches: 3. The germline gives CDR1 DFQATT, CDR2 SNEGSKA (reference sequence). The CDR3 spans 13 residues. CDR3 region: CSAREGTSNEQYF. CDR3 nucleotide sequence: TGCAGTGCTAGAGAAGGGACTAGTAACGAGCAGTACTTC.

This clonotype was detected ten times or more. V and J are TRBV28 and TRBJ2-7; D may be TRBD2 (6 bases). The CDR3 extends over 13 amino acids. CDR1 MDHEN and CDR2 SYDVKM come from the germline V gene. Between the trimmed V and J ends, which lost 4 bases and 7 bases, there was a span of 14 bases. CDR3 DNA: TGTGCCAGCAGTTGGAGGGCCCTGGGGGAGCAGTACTTC. It encodes CASSWRALGEQYF.

About this clonotype itself: A read error is possible here, since a much larger clone lies one base away. No conserved phenylalanine or tryptophan is present at the end of the CDR3, so a read error is the likely explanation. The V gene is TRBV6-1, the J gene TRBJ1-6; D is uncertain. CDR3 size: 15 residues. Looked up from germline, CDR1 is MNHNS and CDR2 is SASEGT. Trimming pared 1 base from V and 0 bases from J, leaving 4 bases between. In DNA form, the CDR3 reads TGTGCCAGCAGTGAAGTGAGCTCCTATAATTCACCCCTCCACCTT. As protein: CASSEVSSYNSPLHL.

This clonotype has a count of ten or more. CDR3 in amino acids: CASRAGQMINYGYTF. CDR3 nucleotides: TGTGCCAGCAGGGCCGGACAGATGATTAACTATGGCTACACCTTC. J is TRBJ1-2 and V is TRBV2; D possibly corresponds to TRBD1 (6 bases). CDR1 and CDR2 (germline): SNHLY, FYNNEI. The CDR3 contains 15 residues. V was trimmed by 6 bases and J by 1 base, leaving 15 bases between them.

The V and J genes are TRBV11-2 and TRBJ2-5; D not resolved. V lost 2 bases, J lost 1 base, and 5 bases lay in between. The CDR3 extends over 13 amino acids. From germline, CDR1 is SGHAT and CDR2 FQNNGV. The CDR3: CASSLLSQETQYF. CDR3 sequence (DNA): TGTGCCAGCAGCTTACTGTCCCAAGAGACCCAGTACTTC.

This rearrangement joins TRBV20-1 to TRBJ2-7; 10 bases are shared with TRBD2. V dropped 1 base and J dropped 4; count of bases not matched to a gene: 4. The germline V gene has CDR1 DFQATT and CDR2 SNEGSKA (reference sequence). This CDR3 contains 14 residues. The CDR3 is CSARASGRGYEQYF. Here the CDR3 DNA reads TGCAGTGCTAGAGCTAGCGGGAGAGGGTACGAGCAGTACTTC.

The rearrangement links TRBV7-8 to TRBJ2-7; D remains ambiguous. The CDR3 is 14 residues long. From germline, CDR1 is SGHVS and CDR2 FQNEAQ. Deletions cut 0 bases from V and 5 bases from J, with 11 bases between. The chain's CDR3 is CASSLALGRDEQYF. CDR3 bases: TGTGCCAGCAGCTTAGCGTTGGGTAGGGACGAGCAGTACTTC.

The chain couples TRBV7-2 to TRBJ2-5; TRBD2 agrees at 8 bases. The V gene's germline CDR1 is SGHTA and CDR2 FQGNSA. With 5 bases clipped from V and 5 bases from J, the junction kept 10 bases outside the gene matches. The CDR3 has 15 amino acids. The CDR3 is CASSPQSGGGETQYF. The CDR3 coding sequence is TGTGCCAGCAGCCCTCAGAGCGGGGGCGGGGAGACCCAGTACTTC.

Many counts were recorded for this clonotype. The chain couples TRBV2 to TRBJ2-7; 10 bases are a match to TRBD1. The CDR3 runs to 13 residues. The V and J ends lost 9 bases and 4 bases, in that order; junction bases with no gene match: 6. Germline CDR1 and CDR2: SNHLY and FYNNEI. CDR3 nucleotide sequence: TGTGCCAGAGATCTGGGACAGGGGTACGAGCAGTACTTC. Encoded protein: CARDLGQGYEQYF. Drawing the rest from reference TRBV2 and TRBJ2-7, the complete variable domain is EPEVTQTPSHQVTQMGQEVILRCVPISNHLYFYWYRQILGQKVEFLVSFYNNEISEKSEIFDDQFSVERPDGSNFTLKIRSTKLEDSAMYFCARDLGQGYEQYFGPGTRLTVT.

This clonotype was found a few times. The rearrangement links TRBV3-1 to TRBJ2-2; 7 bases are a match to TRBD2. The CDR3 is 15 residues long. Trimming removed 6 bases from V and 4 bases from J; junction bases left unmatched: 8. Germline lookup yields CDR1 LGHDT and CDR2 YNNKEL (reference sequence). The CDR3: CASRLWGGLTGELFF. The CDR3 DNA reads as TGTGCCAGCAGGCTTTGGGGGGGTCTCACCGGGGAGCTGTTTTTT. The whole variable domain, remainder taken from reference TRBV3-1 and TRBJ2-2, is DTAVSQTPKYLVTQMGNDKSIKCEQNLGHDTMYWYKQDSKKFLKIMFSYNNKELIINETVPNRFSPKSPDKAHLNLHINSLELGDSAVYFCASRLWGGLTGELFFGEGSRLTVL.

This clonotype was found many times. The CDR3 sequence: CASSPGPRRGYTF. The DNA of the CDR3 is TGTGCCAGCAGTCCGGGACCGCGGCGGGGCTACACCTTC. The chain uses TRBV6-5 and TRBJ1-2; possible D gene TRBD1, 5 bases. This CDR3 region has 13 residues. Trimming cost V 5 bases and J 8 bases, with 15 bases left between them. Germline lookup yields CDR1 MNHEY and CDR2 SVGAGI.

This chain joins TRBV4-1 and TRBJ2-7; a possible D gene is TRBD2 (7 bases). The CDR3 is 21 residues long. V was trimmed by 1 base and J by 4 bases, leaving 32 bases between them. Germline-derived CDR1 and CDR2 are MGHRA and YSYEKL. Written as DNA, the CDR3 is TGCGCCAGCAGCCAAGTTGGACTGGTTCACTATCGGGGGGCAGGAGCATACGAGCAGTACTTC. Its translation is CASSQVGLVHYRGAGAYEQYF.

This clonotype showed up many times. The chain has TRBV20-1 and TRBJ1-2; the match to TRBD1 covers 7 bases. CDR1 and CDR2 (germline): DFQATT, SNEGSKA (reference sequence). The CDR3 has 14 amino acids. Losses at the gene ends were 5 bases for V and 4 bases for J; bases not matched to a gene: 10. CDR3 sequence (DNA): TGCAGTGCTCCCAGGACAGGCGGTACCTATGGCTACACCTTC. Amino acids: CSAPRTGGTYGYTF.

The chain couples TRBV19 to TRBJ2-1; possibly TRBD2 for D (5 bases). Looked up from germline, CDR1 is LNHDA and CDR2 is SQIVND (reference sequence). The CDR3 spans 15 residues. Trimming removed 6 bases at V and 2 bases at J, with 14 bases between. The CDR3 DNA follows: TGTGCCAGTAGGGCCCGTGAGGGCGCCTACAATGAGCAGTTCTTC. Its translation: CASRAREGAYNEQFF.

This clonotype has more than one count but fewer than ten. The J gene is TRBJ2-1, the V gene TRBV12-3 or TRBV12-4, with D perhaps TRBD2 (5 bases). Deletions cut 8 bases from V and 7 bases from J, with 24 bases between. This CDR3 has 16 residues. The DNA of the CDR3 is TGTGCCAGCTCCCCCGGCCGGGGTCGGTTCCCGAATGAGCAGTTCTTC. The encoded protein is CASSPGRGRFPNEQFF.